This T cell receptor beta chain was captured in a study of blood T cell repertoires in COVID-19. The overall study: T cells, B-cell-depleted T cells, or PBMCs provided the cDNA or gDNA that served as material.

Trimming removed 6 bases from V and 4 bases from J; junction bases left unmatched: 6. CDR1 is MNHEY and CDR2 is SVGEGT in the germline V gene. This CDR3 has 15 residues. Source study methods: Estimation of nucleated cell counts relied on the amplification of reference gene primers. Generated by immunoSEQ multiplex PCR, the TCRdb table keeps only in-frame clones and is missing some. V, J and clone size derive from that table, while D and trimming were established from the DNA sequence. Of around 300,000 clones listed, 70% to 90% are singletons. This clone was seen only once. This TCR was sampled from a woman between 70 and 85 years old with acute or convalescent COVID-19. The rearrangement uses TRBV6-2 or TRBV6-3 and TRBJ2-1; 10 positions agree with TRBD2. Sequencing was done on a sample of peripheral blood. The CDR3 protein is CASSLLAGVYNEQFF. The CDR3 DNA sequence: TGTGCCAGCAGCCTTCTAGCGGGGGTTTACAATGAGCAGTTCTTC.